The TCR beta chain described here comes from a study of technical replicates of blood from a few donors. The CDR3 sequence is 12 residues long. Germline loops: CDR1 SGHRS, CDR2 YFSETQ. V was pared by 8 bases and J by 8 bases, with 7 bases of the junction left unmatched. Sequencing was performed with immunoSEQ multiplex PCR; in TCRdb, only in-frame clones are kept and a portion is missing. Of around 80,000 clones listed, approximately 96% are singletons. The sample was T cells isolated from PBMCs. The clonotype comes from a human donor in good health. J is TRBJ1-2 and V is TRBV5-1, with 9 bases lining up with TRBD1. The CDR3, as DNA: TGCGCCAGTGGGACAGGGAATAAGGGCTACACCTTC. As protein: CASGTGNKGYTF. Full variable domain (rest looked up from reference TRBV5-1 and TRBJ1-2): KAGVTQTPRYLIKTRGQQVTLSCSPISGHRSVSWYQQTPGQGLQFLFEYFSETQRNKGNFPGRFSGRQFSNSRSEMNVSTLELGDSALYLCASGTGNKGYTFGSGTRLTVV.